This TCR beta chain comes out of a study of blood T cells in healthy people across ages. It was with a sample-barcoded 5' primer and a J-beta primer mix that a second PCR of roughly 6 to 12 cycles was run. TCRdb independently ran MiXCR on the 5' RACE reads; one entry per CDR3 protein. The repertoire holds roughly 1,300,000 distinct CDR3 sequences, with approximately 63% as singletons. Germline CDR1 is DFQATT and CDR2 is SNEGSKA (reference sequence). The CDR3 is 15 residues long. V was clipped by 0 bases and J by 5 bases; unmatched bases: 6. Material for sequencing was blood. The genes are TRBV20-1 and TRBJ2-1; 8 nucleotides match TRBD2. The origin of this receptor is a man between 18 and 35 years old in good health. The CDR3 sequence is CSARDPGTSNNEQFF. The CDR3 DNA is TGCAGTGCTAGAGATCCCGGGACTAGTAACAATGAGCAGTTCTTC.